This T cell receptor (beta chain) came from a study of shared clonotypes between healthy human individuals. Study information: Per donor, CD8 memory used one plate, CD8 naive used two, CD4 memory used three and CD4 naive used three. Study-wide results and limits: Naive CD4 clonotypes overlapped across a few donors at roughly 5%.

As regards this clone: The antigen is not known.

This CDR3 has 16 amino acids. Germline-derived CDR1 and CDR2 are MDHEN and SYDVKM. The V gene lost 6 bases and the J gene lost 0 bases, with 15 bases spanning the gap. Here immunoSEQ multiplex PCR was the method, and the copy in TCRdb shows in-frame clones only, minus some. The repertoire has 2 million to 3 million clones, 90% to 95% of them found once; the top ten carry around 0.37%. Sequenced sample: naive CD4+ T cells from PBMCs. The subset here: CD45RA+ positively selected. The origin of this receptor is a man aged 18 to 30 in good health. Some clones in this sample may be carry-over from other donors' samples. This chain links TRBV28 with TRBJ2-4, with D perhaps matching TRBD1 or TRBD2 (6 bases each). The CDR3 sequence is CASRGPGALAKNIQYF. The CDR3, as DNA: TGTGCCAGCAGGGGGCCGGGGGCGCTAGCCAAAAACATTCAGTACTTC.